This T cell receptor beta chain was recovered during a study of cytomegalovirus exposure and HLA in healthy donors. Study findings and constraints: A later analysis associated 15,000 or so TCR beta sequences with HLA alleles at a 0.05 false discovery rate. Apart from CMV serostatus, no immune exposure information was available. In a later analysis, TCR beta V- and J-gene trimming was associated with a missense DCLRE1C variant. Rare TCR sequences dominated, though some public TCRs recurred in many donors.

About this clone itself: The target antigen is unknown.

V shed 4 bases, J shed 3 bases, and the junction held 6 bases outside the gene matches. This CDR3 has 14 residues. Germline V gene lookup returns CDR1 SNHLY and CDR2 FYNNEI. Both 60 Vbeta primers and 13 Jbeta primers went into the PCR. Measured with immunoSEQ multiplex PCR; TCRdb has only the in-frame clones, and not every one. The repertoire holds 75,000 to 100,000 clones, roughly four fifths seen once, with around 5.2% in the top ten. The receptor was derived from a man aged 35-49 years in good health and CMV-seropositive. Sequenced material: PBMCs. The chain joins TRBV2 to TRBJ2-7; 7 bases match TRBD2. For the CDR3, the DNA is TGTGCCAGCAGTGTGGGGGGGACCTACTACGAGCAGTACTTC. Amino acid sequence: CASSVGGTYYEQYF.